A single sample gave rise to the 15 T cell receptor beta chains below, sequenced in a study of T cell repertoires in cytomegalovirus infection. TCRdb reanalysed the reads using MiXCR and keeps one entry per CDR3 protein. The sample yields roughly 500,000 distinct CDR3 sequences, 15% to 20% seen once. The sequencing input was CD8+ T cells from PBMCs. The receptors stem from a human donor in good health (CMV status not recorded). Some clones in this sample may be carry-over from other donors' samples.

This chain connects TRBV7-9 to TRBJ1-1, with a possible D match to TRBD1 (6 bases). V lost 6 bases and J 5 bases, leaving 16 bases between the germline ends. The CDR3 is 14 residues long. Germline-derived CDR1 and CDR2 are SEHNR and FQNEAQ (reference sequence). CDR3 amino acids: CASRGKQGETEAFF. CDR3 sequence (DNA): TGTGCCAGCAGGGGCAAACAGGGTGAGACTGAAGCTTTCTTT. Complete variable domain (other parts from reference TRBV7-9 and TRBJ1-1): DTGVSQNPRHKITKRGQNVTFRCDPISEHNRLYWYRQTLGQGPEFLTYFQNEAQLEKSRLLSDRFSAERPKGSFSTLEIQRTEQGDSAMYLCASRGKQGETEAFFGQGTRLTVV.

Worth noting for this clonotype: As the CDR3 is not closed by the conserved phenylalanine or tryptophan, this likely results from a read error. CDR3 sequence reads: CASSLASGGAEQFL. CDR3 nucleotides: TGTGCCAGCAGCTTGGCTAGCGGGGGGGCTGAGCAGTTCTTA. The V gene is TRBV7-3, the J gene TRBJ2-1; 12 positions match TRBD2. This CDR3 is 14 amino acids long. The trim removed 3 bases at V and 9 bases at J, leaving 3 bases unmatched. Germline CDR1 SGHTA, CDR2 FQGTGA.

The J gene is TRBJ2-1, the V gene TRBV9, with 7 bases identical to TRBD2. Trimming at V came to 0 bases and at J to 5 bases, leaving 5 bases not matched to a gene. The germline V gene encodes CDR1 SGDLS and CDR2 YYNGEE. The CDR3 is 15 amino acids. The CDR3 region has the DNA TGTGCCAGCAGCGTAGGCGGGAGCCCCAACAATGAGCAGTTCTTC. It yields the protein CASSVGGSPNNEQFF.

CDR3 protein: CAISEMEDYLYGYTF. CDR3 nucleotides: TGTGCCATCAGTGAGATGGAGGACTACCTCTATGGCTACACCTTC. The chain has TRBV10-3 and TRBJ1-2; D is unresolved. The CDR3 has 15 residues. Trimming shortened V by 2 bases and J by 4 bases, and 14 bases separated the two germline ends. CDR1 and CDR2 (germline): ENHRY, SYGVKD.

The rearrangement links TRBV4-1 to TRBJ2-7, with TRBD1 matching over 10 bases. Trimming took 0 bases from V and 2 from J; bases not matched to a gene: 7. In germline, CDR1 is MGHRA, CDR2 YSYEKL. The CDR3 spans 17 residues. Here the CDR3 reads CASSQEARDRGPYEQYF. In DNA form, the CDR3 reads TGCGCCAGCAGCCAAGAAGCCCGGGACAGGGGACCCTACGAGCAGTACTTC.

As concerns this clonotype: This likely comes from a read error, as the CDR3 has no conserved phenylalanine or tryptophan at its end. This chain uses TRBV6-6 with TRBJ2-1; 8 bases match TRBD2. V lost 11 bases to trimming and J lost 10 bases; unmatched junction nucleotides: 13. The CDR3 totals 13 residues. In germline, CDR1 is MNHNY, CDR2 SVGAGI (reference sequence). CDR3 coding DNA: TGTGCCTCCGAGGGAAGGACTAGCAACGAGCAGTTCTTA. Its protein is CASEGRTSNEQFL.

There are a few counts of this clonotype. The chain combines TRBV9 with TRBJ2-1, with a tentative D call TRBD1 (7 bases). The germline V gene has CDR1 SGDLS and CDR2 YYNGEE. This CDR3 has 17 amino acids. The V gene lost 5 bases and the J gene lost 5 bases, with 23 bases spanning the gap. Here the CDR3 reads CASSLWGRTGPNNEQFF. Here the CDR3 DNA reads TGTGCCAGCAGTCTATGGGGGAGGACAGGCCCAAACAATGAGCAGTTCTTC.

This clonotype was found a few times. V usage is TRBV18 and J usage is TRBJ2-7; 7 bases line up with TRBD1. Germline CDR1 reads KGHSH; CDR2 reads LQKENI. The CDR3 has 15 residues. V lost 5 bases and J lost 2; bases outside the gene matches: 9. Here the CDR3 reads CASSSPGQPPYEQYF. The CDR3 nucleotides read TGTGCCAGCTCATCCCCGGGACAGCCTCCCTACGAGCAGTACTTC.

V is TRBV27 and J is TRBJ2-3; 7 bases align to TRBD2. The V gene end was trimmed by 8 bases and the J gene end by 6 bases; junction bases not matched to a gene: 11. The germline V gene encodes CDR1 MNHEY and CDR2 SMNVEV (reference sequence). This CDR3 contains 14 residues. The CDR3: CASALGLPQDTQYF. The CDR3 nucleotides are TGTGCCAGCGCCTTGGGACTACCGCAGGATACGCAGTATTTT.

This clonotype was counted a few times. The V gene is TRBV18, the J gene TRBJ2-3, with TRBD1 identical over 7 bases. This CDR3 region has 14 residues. The junction had 2 bases not matched to a gene; V was cut back by 3 bases and J by 2 bases. In germline, CDR1 is KGHSH, CDR2 LQKENI. CDR3 sequence: CASSPTGYTDTQYF. CDR3 in DNA: TGTGCCAGCTCACCGACAGGGTACACAGATACGCAGTATTTT.

V gene TRBV27 combines with J gene TRBJ1-1, with D hard to call. Trimming took off 0 bases at V and 4 bases at J, with 9 bases between the two ends. CDR1 MNHEY and CDR2 SMNVEV come from the germline V gene (reference sequence). This CDR3 is built from 14 residues. CDR3 coding DNA: TGTGCCAGCAGTTTATCCGGCTCAGTCACTGAAGCTTTCTTT. Protein sequence: CASSLSGSVTEAFF.

V is TRBV7-3 and J is TRBJ2-7, with a possible D match to TRBD1 (6 bases). CDR1 SGHTA and CDR2 FQGTGA come from the germline V gene. V was clipped by 3 bases and J by 10 bases, with 28 bases between them. The CDR3 extends over 17 amino acids. For the CDR3, the DNA is TGTGCCAGCAGCTTCCCACGACAGGCCCGCTTCTCCTACGTTCAGTACTTC. Translating gives CASSFPRQARFSYVQYF.

This clonotype was seen a handful of times. The chain uses TRBV18 and TRBJ2-5; D unresolved. The CDR3 runs to 17 residues. Germline V gives CDR1 KGHSH, CDR2 LQKENI. Deletions cut 6 bases from V and 5 bases from J, with 25 bases between. The CDR3 bases are TGTGCCAGCTCTAAAGGAATAGGGCCCGATGTGATTGAGACCCAGTACTTC. Its protein is CASSKGIGPDVIETQYF. Variable domain in full (rest from reference TRBV18 and TRBJ2-5): NAGVMQNPRHLVRRRGQEARLRCSPMKGHSHVYWYRQLPEEGLKFMVYLQKENIIDESGMPKERFSAEFPKEGPSILRIQQVVRGDSAAYFCASSKGIGPDVIETQYFGPGTRLLVL.

This sequence joins TRBV27 and TRBJ2-7; TRBD1 is a possible D gene (6 bases). Germline loops: CDR1 MNHEY, CDR2 SMNVEV (reference sequence). This CDR3 is 14 amino acids long. The germline V and J ends were trimmed by 6 bases and 3 bases, with 15 bases remaining between them. The CDR3 sequence: CASRPGHPYYEQYF. CDR3 nucleotide sequence: TGTGCCAGCAGACCGGGACACCCATACTACGAGCAGTACTTC.

This sequence joins TRBV5-1 and TRBJ2-7; 9 bases are a match to TRBD1. The germline CDR1 and CDR2 sequences are SGHRS and YFSETQ. This CDR3 is built from 16 residues. V lost 4 bases to trimming and J lost 0 bases; unmatched junction nucleotides: 8. In DNA form, the CDR3 reads TGCGCCAGCAGCACGGGGACAGGGCGAAGCTCCTACGAGCAGTACTTC. It is translated as CASSTGTGRSSYEQYF.